These 31 T cell receptor beta chains were sequenced from one sample in a study of blood T cell repertoires in COVID-19 (dated by TCRdb to the early 2020s). Receptor amplification or capture employed the immunoSEQ multiplex PCR assay. Not all clones reach the TCRdb copy of this immuneACCESS table, which keeps in-frame sequences only. Checked studies attribute under half of the gap to unresolved V genes and leave the rest unexplained. The sample records around 480,000 clones, around 88% of which are singletons. Approximately 12% of the sample comes from the top ten. The sample was peripheral blood. These receptors were obtained from a woman between 50 and 59 years old with COVID-19, enrolled during active disease.

V gene TRBV5-1 combines with J gene TRBJ2-7; D is possibly TRBD2 (5 bases). V was cut by 4 bases and J by 5 bases, with 13 bases left in between. Germline V gene data show CDR1 as SGHRS and CDR2 as YFSETQ. The CDR3 is 13 residues long. Written as DNA, the CDR3 is TGCGCCAGCAGCCCTAGCTCCGACCACGAGCAGTACTTC. It encodes CASSPSSDHEQYF.

The rearrangement uses TRBV9 and TRBJ1-2, with TRBD1 matching over 8 bases. The ends lost 2 bases at V and 7 bases at J; junction bases unmatched: 4. The CDR3 sequence is 13 residues long. The germline gives CDR1 SGDLS, CDR2 YYNGEE. CDR3 bases: TGTGCCAGCAGCGTGCAGGGGGCGAGTGGCTACACCTTC. It specifies CASSVQGASGYTF. The entire variable domain, with the rest obtained from reference TRBV9 and TRBJ1-2, is as follows: DSGVTQTPKHLITATGQRVTLRCSPRSGDLSVYWYQQSLDQGLQFLIQYYNGEERAKGNILERFSAQQFPDLHSELNLSSLELGDSALYFCASSVQGASGYTFGSGTRLTVV.

The chain is built from TRBV5-1 and TRBJ1-1, with D unresolved. V gave up 4 bases and J gave up 0 bases, with 10 bases separating them. The length of the CDR3 is 14 residues. In germline, CDR1 is SGHRS, CDR2 YFSETQ. CDR3 sequence: CASSPDSMNTEAFF. The CDR3 DNA reads as TGCGCCAGCAGCCCCGATAGCATGAACACTGAAGCTTTCTTT.

The chain carries TRBV5-1 and TRBJ2-3; no clear D gene. There are 16 residues in the CDR3. The germline CDR1 and CDR2 sequences are SGHRS and YFSETQ. V lost 3 bases and J 0 bases, leaving 14 bases between the germline ends. The CDR3 bases are TGCGCCAGCAGCTATGACCCAGTAGCTAGCACAGATACGCAGTATTTT. It translates to CASSYDPVASTDTQYF.

This clone appeared a single time. The gene calls are TRBV7-2 and TRBJ1-2; D remains unclear. This CDR3 contains 11 residues. The V end lost 1 base, the J end lost 7 bases, and 4 bases lay between the germline ends. Germline V CDR1 and CDR2: SGHTA, FQGNSA. The CDR3 DNA reads TGTGCCAGCAGCTTAGTTCGTGGCTACACCTTC. Its protein is CASSLVRGYTF.

The count of this clone is one. V gene TRBV2 combines with J gene TRBJ1-1; TRBD1 agrees at 10 bases. In germline, CDR1 is SNHLY, CDR2 FYNNEI. The CDR3 runs to 16 residues. Trimming cost V 5 bases and J 0 bases; bases outside gene matches: 6. Here the CDR3 reads CASSPTGGRMNTEAFF. In DNA, the CDR3 is TGTGCCAGCAGTCCGACAGGGGGCCGCATGAACACTGAAGCTTTCTTT.

J is TRBJ1-1 and V is TRBV27; 7 positions agree with TRBD1. There are 13 residues in the CDR3. The junction had 11 bases not matched to a gene; V was cut back by 5 bases and J by 11 bases. Germline V CDR1 and CDR2: MNHEY, SMNVEV (reference sequence). This chain's CDR3 is CASSPSDDREAFF. For the CDR3, the DNA is TGTGCCAGCAGTCCTTCGGACGACAGGGAGGCTTTCTTT.

The table lists this clone with a few counts. V gene TRBV24-1 combines with J gene TRBJ1-5, with D perhaps TRBD1 (5 bases). V lost 4 bases to trimming and J lost 0 bases, with 18 bases between them. CDR1 is KGHDR, CDR2 SFDVKD, per germline. This CDR3 spans 18 amino acids. CDR3 residues: CATSERQLGYPSNQPQHF. The CDR3 region has the DNA TGTGCCACCAGTGAGCGACAGTTGGGTTACCCTAGCAATCAGCCCCAGCATTTT.

The chain links TRBV6-1 to TRBJ2-3; D remains unclear. This CDR3 region has 13 residues. Germline lookup yields CDR1 MNHNS and CDR2 SASEGT. Trimming removed 1 base from V and 8 bases from J, with 10 bases in between. The CDR3 DNA is TGTGCCAGCAGTGAAGTGAGACGGAGTACGCAGTATTTT. This gives the protein CASSEVRRSTQYF.

This chain links TRBV7-7 with TRBJ2-5; tentatively, D is TRBD1 (6 bases). This CDR3 has 15 amino acids. Trimming took 5 bases from V and 2 from J, leaving 15 bases between them. CDR1 and CDR2 from the germline V gene are SSHAT and FNYEAQ (reference sequence). CDR3 DNA sequence: TGTGCCAGCAGCCGAACCTCCGGGACACAAGAGACCCAGTACTTC. This translates into CASSRTSGTQETQYF.

The V and J genes are TRBV6-1 and TRBJ2-7, with D perhaps matching TRBD2 (5 bases). The germline V and J ends were trimmed by 4 bases and 2 bases, with 18 bases remaining between them. CDR3 length: 16 amino acids. CDR1 is MNHNS and CDR2 is SASEGT in the germline V gene. The CDR3 DNA is TGTGCCAGCAGTGGAGGCCCAGGAGGAACCCCCTACGAGCAGTACTTC. As protein: CASSGGPGGTPYEQYF.

This chain links TRBV12-3 or TRBV12-4 with TRBJ1-1, with a weak D call TRBD1 (5 bases). The CDR3 is made up of 13 amino acids. The V and J ends lost 6 bases and 4 bases respectively, with 12 bases between them. The CDR3 spells CASRSGLGTEAFF. CDR3 sequence (DNA): TGTGCCAGCAGATCAGGGTTAGGCACTGAAGCTTTCTTT.

This chain connects TRBV9 to TRBJ1-1; D might be TRBD1 (5 bases). The CDR3 runs 14 residues. Trimming pared 4 bases from V and 3 bases from J, leaving 13 bases between. Germline lookup yields CDR1 SGDLS and CDR2 YYNGEE. The CDR3 DNA follows: TGTGCCAGCAGCCCCGGACAAGGGCACACTGAAGCTTTCTTT. This encodes CASSPGQGHTEAFF.

Regarding this clone: Mismatch with germline at one junction end may stem from a read error. The CDR3 sequence: CASTDSVTTQF. CDR3 sequence (DNA): TGCGCCAGCACCGACAGCGTCACTACTCAATTC. V usage is TRBV10-2 and J usage is TRBJ1-2, with D perhaps TRBD1 (5 bases). This CDR3 has 11 residues. Per the germline V gene, CDR1 is WSHSY and CDR2 is SAAADI.

The chain combines TRBV9 with TRBJ1-4; D not certain. This CDR3 spans 14 amino acids. Trimming removed 0 bases from V and 4 bases from J, with 7 bases in between. Germline loops: CDR1 SGDLS, CDR2 YYNGEE. CDR3 amino acids: CASSVGAGNEKLFF. The DNA of the CDR3 is TGTGCCAGCAGCGTAGGTGCGGGTAATGAAAAACTGTTTTTT.

The chain recombines TRBV9 with TRBJ2-7; TRBD2 matches at 9 bases. CDR3 size: 16 residues. Germline V CDR1 and CDR2: SGDLS, YYNGEE. The ends lost 3 bases at V and 0 bases at J; junction bases unmatched: 7. The CDR3 sequence is CASSDDSGGSSYEQYF. Written as DNA, the CDR3 is TGTGCCAGCAGCGACGATAGCGGGGGAAGCTCCTACGAGCAGTACTTC.

The chain employs TRBV12-3 or TRBV12-4 and TRBJ2-7, with 8 nucleotides matching TRBD1. V was clipped by 4 bases and J by 3 bases; unmatched bases: 2. The CDR3 spans 13 residues. CDR3 sequence (DNA): TGTGCCAGCAGTTGGGACAGGTACTACGAGCAGTACTTC. Its translation is CASSWDRYYEQYF.

The table lists this clone with a few counts. The chain links TRBV28 to TRBJ2-1; possibly TRBD1 for D (6 bases). Trimming shortened V by 10 bases and J by 4 bases, and 14 bases separated the two germline ends. This CDR3 has 13 residues. The germline V gene encodes CDR1 MDHEN and CDR2 SYDVKM. CDR3: CATLQDRYNEQFF. CDR3 DNA sequence: TGTGCCACCTTACAAGACAGGTACAATGAGCAGTTCTTC.

The chain is built from TRBV5-4 and TRBJ2-1; 9 nucleotides align to TRBD2. V dropped 1 base and J dropped 9; count of bases not matched to a gene: 8. Germline loops: CDR1 SGHNT, CDR2 YYREEE (reference sequence). The CDR3 extends over 15 amino acids. CDR3 amino acids: CASSLPAGGPSEQFF. The CDR3 bases are TGTGCCAGCAGCTTGCCGGCGGGGGGGCCTAGTGAGCAGTTCTTC.

The chain uses TRBV6-5 and TRBJ1-2; the match to TRBD1 covers 7 bases. Losses at the gene ends were 2 bases for V and 6 bases for J; bases not matched to a gene: 6. This CDR3 is 14 amino acids long. The germline V gene encodes CDR1 MNHEY and CDR2 SVGAGI. CDR3: CASSYRGPLDGYTF. In DNA form, the CDR3 reads TGTGCCAGCAGTTACAGGGGGCCCCTAGATGGCTACACCTTC.

This clone was observed once. The J gene is TRBJ1-2, the V gene TRBV4-1; 7 bases match TRBD1. The CDR3 totals 16 residues. The J segment lost 8 bases and the V segment lost 0 bases, leaving 12 bases of the junction unmatched. The germline gives CDR1 MGHRA, CDR2 YSYEKL. The CDR3 DNA sequence: TGCGCCAGCAGCCAAGAACCTCAGGGGGGTCGCTGGGGCTACACCTTC. Residues: CASSQEPQGGRWGYTF.

The chain uses TRBV6-5 and TRBJ2-7, with 11 bases that match TRBD2. V gave up 6 bases and J gave up 3 bases; unmatched junction bases: 7. The CDR3 length is 15 residues. The germline gives CDR1 MNHEY, CDR2 SVGAGI. CDR3 coding DNA: TGTGCCAGCAGCCTCGGACTAGCGGGCCTCTACGAGCAGTACTTC. Translation gives CASSLGLAGLYEQYF.

The rearrangement links TRBV9 to TRBJ1-4, with TRBD1 matching over 7 bases. The CDR3 covers 16 residues. J gave up 3 bases and V 4 bases, and 9 bases lay outside the gene matches. Germline V CDR1 and CDR2: SGDLS, YYNGEE. The chain's CDR3 is CASSSPRDSANEKLFF. In nucleotides, the CDR3 is TGTGCCAGCAGCTCCCCCAGGGACAGCGCTAATGAAAAACTGTTTTTT.

The chain links TRBV6-2 or TRBV6-3 to TRBJ1-5, with D possibly matching TRBD1 (6 bases). The V and J ends lost 4 bases and 2 bases respectively, with 9 bases between them. Germline loops: CDR1 MNHEY, CDR2 SVGEGT. The CDR3 contains 14 residues. CDR3 nucleotides: TGTGCCAGCAGTTTCTCAGGGGGCAATCAGCCCCAGCATTTT. Amino acids: CASSFSGGNQPQHF.

This clone occurred once. The rearrangement uses TRBV6-1 and TRBJ1-2, with D possibly matching TRBD1 (6 bases). Germline lookup yields CDR1 MNHNS and CDR2 SASEGT. The CDR3 sequence is 15 residues long. With 2 bases removed from V and 5 bases from J, the gap between germline ends came to 15 bases. The DNA for the CDR3 is TGTGCCAGCAGTGAATGGGGTGCAGGGGATTATGGCTACACCTTC. It specifies CASSEWGAGDYGYTF.

The chain employs TRBV5-1 and TRBJ2-3; weak D call: TRBD1 (6 bases). Germline CDR1 SGHRS, CDR2 YFSETQ. The CDR3 runs 14 residues. Trimming shortened V by 7 bases and J by 4 bases, and 16 bases separated the two germline ends. The CDR3 region is CASGAGGEADTQYF. CDR3 DNA sequence: TGCGCCAGCGGGGCTGGGGGCGAGGCAGATACGCAGTATTTT.

The J gene is TRBJ1-2, the V gene TRBV12-5; TRBD1 matches 7 bases. CDR3 length equals 14 residues. The V and J ends lost 2 bases and 2 bases, in that order; junction bases with no gene match: 2. Germline V CDR1 and CDR2: LGHNT, FRNRAP. CDR3 coding DNA: TGTGCTAGTGGTTTGTTGGGACAGAACTATGGCTACACCTTC. Protein: CASGLLGQNYGYTF. The full variable domain, in which reference TRBV12-5 and TRBJ1-2 provide the parts outside the CDR3, is DARVTQTPRHKVTEMGQEVTMRCQPILGHNTVFWYRQTMMQGLELLAYFRNRAPLDDSGMPKDRFSAEMPDATLATLKIQPSEPRDSAVYFCASGLLGQNYGYTFGSGTRLTVV.

The V and J genes are TRBV2 and TRBJ2-3; no reliable D call. This CDR3 comprises 12 residues. Trimming shortened V by 3 bases and J by 6 bases, and 7 bases separated the two germline ends. Looked up from germline, CDR1 is SNHLY and CDR2 is FYNNEI. In nucleotides, the CDR3 is TGTGCCAGCAGTGATACGGTTGATACGCAGTATTTT. It specifies CASSDTVDTQYF. Full variable domain (rest looked up from reference TRBV2 and TRBJ2-3): EPEVTQTPSHQVTQMGQEVILRCVPISNHLYFYWYRQILGQKVEFLVSFYNNEISEKSEIFDDQFSVERPDGSNFTLKIRSTKLEDSAMYFCASSDTVDTQYFGPGTRLTVL.

The chain joins TRBV9 to TRBJ2-7, with TRBD2 matching 8 bases. The J segment lost 11 bases and the V segment lost 0 bases, leaving 4 bases of the junction unmatched. This CDR3 contains 12 residues. The germline CDR1 and CDR2 sequences are SGDLS and YYNGEE. Here the CDR3 reads CASSVAGGFKYF. The CDR3 DNA follows: TGTGCCAGCAGCGTAGCGGGAGGGTTTAAGTACTTC.

The chain is built from TRBV6-6 and TRBJ1-6; maybe TRBD1 (5 bases). Per the germline V gene, CDR1 is MNHNY and CDR2 is SVGAGI (reference sequence). Trimming took off 4 bases at V and 5 bases at J, with 12 bases between the two ends. The CDR3 consists of 15 residues. The CDR3 DNA sequence: TGTGCCAGCAGTTCCCTGGACATGGATAATTCACCCCTCCACTTT. Residues: CASSSLDMDNSPLHF.

This clone was seen a single time. The chain employs TRBV6-5 and TRBJ2-7, with D maybe TRBD2 (6 bases). The length of the CDR3 is 16 residues. CDR1 and CDR2 from the germline V gene are MNHEY and SVGAGI. The V end lost 0 bases, the J end lost 0 bases, and 12 bases lay between the germline ends. The CDR3: CASSYSGGVNSYEQYF. CDR3 DNA: TGTGCCAGCAGTTACTCGGGCGGGGTTAACTCCTACGAGCAGTACTTC.